The rows below give T cell receptor beta chains drawn from one sample of a study of cytomegalovirus exposure and HLA in healthy donors. Generated by immunoSEQ multiplex PCR, the TCRdb table keeps only in-frame clones and is missing some. This table has some 190,000 clones, about four fifths appearing once. The sample comprised PBMCs. The receptor set was obtained from a man younger than 35 in good health and CMV-seronegative. Each CDR3 is given with its conserved first and last residue. Fields, in order: D gene, clone size, V gene, J gene, CDR3 DNA, CDR3 protein. The D gene is left open where the match is weak. Only part of the rows carry a size: once, few, many, or a class if the clone is expanded.

D: TRBD2; size: .; V: TRBV7-9; J: TRBJ2-5; DNA: TGTTCCAGCAGCGCCCCCGGGACTAGAGTTGAGACCCAGTACTTC; CDR3: CSSSAPGTRVETQYF
D: TRBD1; size: once; V: TRBV15; J: TRBJ2-5; DNA: TGTGCCACCAGCAGAGATGGGGAATGGACAGGGGAAAACCAAGAGACCCAGTACTTC; CDR3: CATSRDGEWTGENQETQYF
D: TRBD2; size: .; V: TRBV5-4; J: TRBJ2-3; DNA: TGTGCCAGCACTAGCGGGGGGCAGATGAGCACAGATACGCAGTATTTT; CDR3: CASTSGGQMSTDTQYF
D: TRBD2; size: .; V: TRBV9; J: TRBJ2-5; DNA: TGTGCCAGCAGCGTAGGTCCAGCGGGAGGGGAGACCCAGTACTTC; CDR3: CASSVGPAGGETQYF
D: .; size: .; V: TRBV28; J: TRBJ1-2; DNA: TGTGCCAGCGCCGACAGGCGAAACTATGGCTACACCTTC; CDR3: CASADRRNYGYTF
D: TRBD1; size: .; V: TRBV7-9; J: TRBJ2-5; DNA: TGTGCCAGCACTTCCACCGGGACAGGGGAATGGAAGACCCAGTACTTC; CDR3: CASTSTGTGEWKTQYF
D: .; size: .; V: TRBV7-9; J: TRBJ2-2; DNA: TGTGCCAGCAGCTTTGGCGGCACCGGGGAGCTGTTTTTT; CDR3: CASSFGGTGELFF
D: .; size: .; V: TRBV7-8; J: TRBJ2-3; DNA: TGTGCCAGCGGGACTAGCACAGATACGCAGTATTTT; CDR3: CASGTSTDTQYF
D: .; size: .; V: TRBV29-1; J: TRBJ2-5; DNA: TGCAGCGTTGCCCAGGGGTTGGAGACCCAGTACTTC; CDR3: CSVAQGLETQYF
D: TRBD1; size: .; V: TRBV25-1; J: TRBJ1-2; DNA: TGTGCCAGCAGTGACCGGACAGGGTATGGCTACACCTTC; CDR3: CASSDRTGYGYTF
D: .; size: .; V: TRBV4-3; J: TRBJ1-5; DNA: TGCGCCAGCAGCCAAGATTGGGCAAGCAATCAGCCCCAGCATTTT; CDR3: CASSQDWASNQPQHF
D: .; size: .; V: TRBV15; J: TRBJ2-1; DNA: TGTGCCACCAGCAGAGTGGAGACAGGCTACAATGAGCAGTTCTTC; CDR3: CATSRVETGYNEQFF
D: TRBD1; size: .; V: TRBV10-1; J: TRBJ1-6; DNA: TGCGCCAGCAGTGACAGGGGGCGGAATTCACCCCTCCACTTT; CDR3: CASSDRGRNSPLHF
D: .; size: .; V: TRBV7-9; J: TRBJ2-7; DNA: TGTGCCAGCAGCTTAGTTCAAGGGGTCCACGAGCAGTACTTC; CDR3: CASSLVQGVHEQYF
D: .; size: .; V: TRBV11-2; J: TRBJ2-2; DNA: TGTGCCAGCAGCTTAGGGCCCGTGAACACCGGGGAGCTGTTTTTT; CDR3: CASSLGPVNTGELFF
D: .; size: once; V: TRBV5-6; J: TRBJ2-1; DNA: TGTGCCAGCAGCTTGGCGCAGGGGCGGTACAATGAGCAGTTCTTC; CDR3: CASSLAQGRYNEQFF
D: .; size: once; V: TRBV18; J: TRBJ1-1; DNA: TGTGCCAGCTCATCCAGTTTTGCAAACACTGAAGCTTTCTTT; CDR3: CASSSSFANTEAFF
D: .; size: .; V: TRBV29-1; J: TRBJ1-2; DNA: TGCAGCGTTGAAATCACTCGCTATGGCTACACCTTC; CDR3: CSVEITRYGYTF
D: TRBD2; size: once; V: TRBV4-2; J: TRBJ2-1; DNA: TGTGCCAGCACCCAAGCGGGAGAATCCTACAATGAGCAGTTCTTC; CDR3: CASTQAGESYNEQFF
D: TRBD2; size: .; V: TRBV9; J: TRBJ2-1; DNA: TGTGCCAGCAGCGCCCCGTTGGGCCGGGGGGTGAACAATGAGCAGTTCTTC; CDR3: CASSAPLGRGVNNEQFF
D: .; size: .; V: TRBV9; J: TRBJ2-7; DNA: TGTGCCAGCAGCGCGGACAGCTCCGCGAGCTACGAGCAGTACTTC; CDR3: CASSADSSASYEQYF
D: .; size: .; V: TRBV10-3; J: TRBJ2-2; DNA: TGTGCCATCAGTATGGGACAGAACACCGGGGAGCTGTTTTTT; CDR3: CAISMGQNTGELFF
D: TRBD2; size: few; V: TRBV9; J: TRBJ2-1; DNA: TGTGCCAGCAGCGTAGGTTTGGGACTAGCTCGCGGCGAGCAGTTCTTC; CDR3: CASSVGLGLARGEQFF
D: .; size: .; V: TRBV28; J: TRBJ1-5; DNA: TGTGCCAGCGTACCGGGACAAACCAATCAGCCCCAGCATTTT; CDR3: CASVPGQTNQPQHF
D: TRBD1; size: once; V: TRBV9; J: TRBJ1-4; DNA: TGTGCCAGCAGCGCCGGACAGGATAATGAAAAACTGTTTTTT; CDR3: CASSAGQDNEKLFF
D: TRBD1; size: few; V: TRBV10-2; J: TRBJ1-6; DNA: TGCGCCAGCGGGACAGGGATGAATTCACCCCTCCACTTT; CDR3: CASGTGMNSPLHF
D: TRBD2; size: few; V: TRBV6-4; J: TRBJ2-1; DNA: TGTGCCAGCAGCTCCACTAGCGGAGACTACAATGAGCAGTTCTTC; CDR3: CASSSTSGDYNEQFF
D: .; size: .; V: TRBV5-1; J: TRBJ2-3; DNA: TGCGCCAGCAGCGAACTCCGGGGGGCCCCAGATACGCAGTATTTT; CDR3: CASSELRGAPDTQYF
D: TRBD1; size: .; V: TRBV10-3; J: TRBJ2-2; DNA: TGTGCCATCAGTGCGTCCGGACAGGGTTCGCCCGGGGAGCTGTTTTTT; CDR3: CAISASGQGSPGELFF
D: TRBD1; size: .; V: TRBV6-1; J: TRBJ1-6; DNA: TGTGCCAGCAGTGTGGACAGGGGGATTTATAATTCACCCCTCCACTTT; CDR3: CASSVDRGIYNSPLHF
D: .; size: .; V: TRBV7-2; J: TRBJ1-4; DNA: TGTGCCAGCAGATCCGCGGGGGGCCCTACAACAGCAACTAATGAAAAACTGTTTTTT; CDR3: CASRSAGGPTTATNEKLFF
D: TRBD1; size: .; V: TRBV11-2; J: TRBJ2-2; DNA: TGTGCCAGCAGCTCAATCCGGACAGGGAATTTGAGGAACACCGGGGAGCTGTTTTTT; CDR3: CASSSIRTGNLRNTGELFF
D: TRBD1; size: few; V: TRBV10-3; J: TRBJ2-7; DNA: TGTGCCACCGCAAGGGGGCGTTCCCCCTACGAGCAGTACTTC; CDR3: CATARGRSPYEQYF
D: TRBD1; size: once; V: TRBV4-1; J: TRBJ2-7; DNA: TGCGCCAGCAGCCAAGGACCCGGACAGGGGCTCTACGAGCAGTACTTC; CDR3: CASSQGPGQGLYEQYF
D: .; size: .; V: TRBV14; J: TRBJ2-7; DNA: TGTGCCAGCAGCCAAGGGCTTGGAACAGGGAACTACGAGCAGTACTTC; CDR3: CASSQGLGTGNYEQYF
D: .; size: .; V: TRBV6-4; J: TRBJ1-6; DNA: TGTGCCAGCAGTGACTCTGCGGGGATATATTCACCCCTCCACTTT; CDR3: CASSDSAGIYSPLHF
D: TRBD1; size: few; V: TRBV7-9; J: TRBJ2-7; DNA: TGTTCCAGCAGGGAGAGCGCCGGGACAGGGGTCTACGAGCAGTACTTC; CDR3: CSSRESAGTGVYEQYF
D: TRBD1; size: .; V: TRBV29-1; J: TRBJ1-1; DNA: TGCAGCGTGTGGGACAGGGGGCCGAACACTGAAGCTTTCTTT; CDR3: CSVWDRGPNTEAFF
D: TRBD2; size: .; V: TRBV11-2; J: TRBJ2-1; DNA: TGTGCCAGCAGCACGACTAGCGGGGGGGAATACAATGAGCAGTTCTTC; CDR3: CASSTTSGGEYNEQFF
D: TRBD2; size: .; V: TRBV5-4; J: TRBJ2-1; DNA: TGTGCCAGCAGCTTGGGAGTAGCGGGGGGGCCGGGTGAGCAGTTCTTC; CDR3: CASSLGVAGGPGEQFF
D: .; size: .; V: TRBV10-3; J: TRBJ1-5; DNA: TGTGCCATCAGTGTGGGCAGGGGCAACAATCAGCCCCAGCATTTT; CDR3: CAISVGRGNNQPQHF
D: .; size: .; V: TRBV10-3; J: TRBJ2-3; DNA: TGTGCCATCGGAGGGACCATCACAGATACGCAGTATTTT; CDR3: CAIGGTITDTQYF
D: TRBD1; size: few; V: TRBV11-3; J: TRBJ2-2; DNA: TGTGCCAGCAGCTTAACAGGACAGGCCACCGGGGAGCTGTTTTTT; CDR3: CASSLTGQATGELFF
D: TRBD2; size: few; V: TRBV7-9; J: TRBJ2-7; DNA: TGTGCCAGCAGCTTCGCCGGGACTAGCGGTTCCTACGAGCAGTACTTC; CDR3: CASSFAGTSGSYEQYF
D: .; size: .; V: TRBV15; J: TRBJ2-5; DNA: TGTGCCACCAGCGTGGACAGTGGACGCCAAGAGACCCAGTACTTC; CDR3: CATSVDSGRQETQYF